The 22 T cell receptor beta chains reported below all come from one sample, sequenced in a study of blood T cells in healthy people across ages. A second PCR, run for roughly 7 to 11 cycles, used a sample-barcoded 5' primer plus a J-beta primer mix. TCRdb reanalysed the 5' RACE reads using MiXCR and keeps one entry per CDR3 protein. Here the sample spans about 1.8 million distinct CDR3 sequences, approximately 50% being singletons. The sample was blood. These receptors were collected from a woman aged 40 to 50 in good health.

This chain links TRBV7-2 with TRBJ2-7; D ambiguous. This CDR3 has 15 residues. CDR1 and CDR2 (germline): SGHTA, FQGNSA. Trimming removed 4 bases at V and 2 bases at J, with 15 bases between. The CDR3 loop is CASSSLRSGAYEQYF. CDR3 bases: TGTGCCAGCAGCTCGTTAAGGTCTGGGGCCTACGAGCAGTACTTC.

The genes are TRBV7-2 and TRBJ2-1; the D gene is possibly TRBD2 (5 bases). Trimming took 1 base from V and 9 from J, leaving 16 bases between them. Germline CDR1 reads SGHTA; CDR2 reads FQGNSA. The CDR3 has 15 amino acids. CDR3 DNA sequence: TGTGCCAGCAGCTTAGGTTCGACGGGATTGGGTGAGCAGTTCTTC. It encodes CASSLGSTGLGEQFF.

This rearrangement joins TRBV13 to TRBJ1-2; D is unresolved. The V and J ends lost 4 bases and 0 bases respectively, with 6 bases between them. Germline values: CDR1 PRHDT, CDR2 FYEKMQ (reference sequence). CDR3 size: 13 residues. In nucleotides, the CDR3 is TGTGCCAGCAGCTCCCGGACTAACTATGGCTACACCTTC. Translating gives CASSSRTNYGYTF.

The chain carries TRBV14 and TRBJ2-1, with D unresolved. The CDR3 length is 13 residues. Trimming removed 1 base at V and 9 bases at J, with 10 bases between. Germline V gene data show CDR1 as SGHDN and CDR2 as FVKESK. The CDR3 nucleotides read TGTGCCAGCAGCCAAGGCCCTTCTAGTGAGCAGTTCTTC. Translated, it gives CASSQGPSSEQFF.

There are a few counts of this clonotype. The rearrangement joins TRBV14 to TRBJ2-1; possibly TRBD2 for D (5 bases). Germline V gene lookup returns CDR1 SGHDN and CDR2 FVKESK. The V end lost 1 base, the J end lost 10 bases, and 11 bases lay between the germline ends. The CDR3 is made up of 13 amino acids. The CDR3: CASSQVFRGEQFF. The CDR3 DNA follows: TGTGCCAGCAGCCAAGTGTTTCGGGGAGAGCAGTTCTTC.

The chain joins TRBV2 to TRBJ2-7; 9 bases line up with TRBD1. Germline V CDR1 and CDR2: SNHLY, FYNNEI. The junction had 11 bases not matched to a gene; V was cut back by 5 bases and J by 3 bases. The CDR3 runs 16 residues. CDR3 sequence: CASSPITGGLNYEQYF. CDR3 bases: TGTGCCAGCAGTCCTATTACAGGGGGCCTGAACTACGAGCAGTACTTC.

The rearrangement links TRBV9 to TRBJ2-1; no definite D call. This CDR3 spans 16 amino acids. Trimming cost V 1 base and J 0 bases, with 11 bases left between them. CDR1 SGDLS and CDR2 YYNGEE come from the germline V gene. Here the CDR3 reads CASSVTDGSSYNEQFF. CDR3 sequence (DNA): TGTGCCAGCAGCGTAACCGACGGAAGCTCCTACAATGAGCAGTTCTTC.

There are a few counts of this clonotype. The V and J genes are TRBV5-1 and TRBJ2-3; perhaps TRBD1 as D (5 bases). Trimming removed 4 bases at V and 3 bases at J, with 15 bases between. This CDR3 is 15 amino acids long. Germline V gives CDR1 SGHRS, CDR2 YFSETQ. CDR3 amino acids: CASSVRQSLTDTQYF. CDR3 bases: TGCGCCAGCAGCGTGCGACAGAGCTTGACAGATACGCAGTATTTT.

This sequence joins TRBV20-1 and TRBJ1-5, with 8 bases matching TRBD1. With V trimmed by 5 bases and J by 1 base, 4 bases remained unmatched. The CDR3 is 14 amino acids. Germline V lookup: CDR1 DFQATT, CDR2 SNEGSKA (reference sequence). The CDR3 DNA follows: TGCAGTGCTCTTCAGGGGGCAAGCAATCAGCCCCAGCATTTT. Protein sequence: CSALQGASNQPQHF.

This clonotype was seen a few times. V and J are TRBV28 and TRBJ2-5; 7 bases are shared with TRBD2. This CDR3 spans 14 amino acids. Germline V gene sequence: CDR1 MDHEN, CDR2 SYDVKM. The trim removed 6 bases at V and 5 bases at J, leaving 9 bases unmatched. The CDR3 is CASSHTSEEETQYF. The CDR3 DNA is TGTGCCAGCAGCCACACTAGCGAGGAGGAGACCCAGTACTTC.

This clonotype was recorded a few times. The chain carries TRBV6-5 and TRBJ2-1, with 8 bases identical to TRBD1. The ends lost 6 bases at V and 4 bases at J; junction bases unmatched: 8. The CDR3 is 15 amino acids. CDR1 is MNHEY and CDR2 is SVGAGI in the germline V gene. The DNA of the CDR3 is TGTGCCAGCAGGGCAGGAGACAGGGGTTACAATGAGCAGTTCTTC. It yields the protein CASRAGDRGYNEQFF.

As for this clonotype: The germline gene is not matched at one end of the junction; a read error may be the cause. The V and J genes are TRBV20-1 and TRBJ2-3; TRBD2 agrees at 8 bases. Germline lookup yields CDR1 DFQATT and CDR2 SNEGSKA (reference sequence). This CDR3 comprises 15 residues. CDR3 residues: CSASGLAGGADMQYF. The CDR3 coding sequence is TGCAGTGCTAGTGGACTAGCTGGTGGGGCAGATATGCAGTATTTT.

The gene calls are TRBV4-2 and TRBJ2-7; no clear D gene. V lost 5 bases to trimming and J lost 1 base, with 15 bases between them. The CDR3 length is 15 residues. The germline CDR1 and CDR2 sequences are LGHNA and YNFKEQ. CDR3 nucleotides: TGTGCCAGCAGCTCAAGGGCCACCCAATCCTACGAGCAGTACTTC. It specifies CASSSRATQSYEQYF.

The sample holds many counts of this clonotype. The chain is built from TRBV7-2 and TRBJ2-5, with 9 bases matching TRBD1. Germline CDR1 reads SGHTA; CDR2 reads FQGNSA. The length of the CDR3 is 14 residues. The junction had 5 bases not matched to a gene; V was cut back by 5 bases and J by 4 bases. CDR3 nucleotide sequence: TGTGCCAGCAGCCAGGACAGGGGCCCAGAGACCCAGTACTTC. Its protein is CASSQDRGPETQYF.

The rearrangement links TRBV3-1 to TRBJ1-6, with TRBD1 matching over 7 bases. Trimming at V came to 4 bases and at J to 0 bases, leaving 3 bases not matched to a gene. The germline gives CDR1 LGHDT, CDR2 YNNKEL (reference sequence). The CDR3 totals 16 residues. CDR3 region: CASSPRQGSYNSPLHF. CDR3 in DNA: TGTGCCAGCAGCCCCCGACAGGGCTCCTATAATTCACCCCTCCACTTT.

CDR3 bases: TGCAGTGGGGAGAAGGGGACTAGCGGGGCGGAGACCCAGTACTTC. It is translated as CSGEKGTSGAETQYF. The rearrangement links TRBV20-1 to TRBJ2-5; 13 nucleotides align to TRBD2. The germline CDR1 and CDR2 sequences are DFQATT and SNEGSKA (reference sequence). The CDR3 totals 15 residues. Trimming removed 7 bases from V and 5 bases from J; junction bases left unmatched: 10.

The rearrangement links TRBV7-2 to TRBJ1-2, with 7 positions matching TRBD1. Germline V lookup: CDR1 SGHTA, CDR2 FQGNSA. Unmatched junction bases numbered 12, after V lost 5 bases and J lost 0 bases. This CDR3 has 17 residues. The CDR3, as DNA: TGTGCCAGCAGCACATCTACCGGGACAGCAGCTAACTATGGCTACACCTTC. It specifies CASSTSTGTAANYGYTF.

The chain is built from TRBV13 and TRBJ2-1; 14 bases are a match to TRBD2. The germline gives CDR1 PRHDT, CDR2 FYEKMQ (reference sequence). This CDR3 has 14 amino acids. Trimming at V came to 5 bases and at J to 9 bases, leaving 3 bases not matched to a gene. CDR3 coding DNA: TGTGCCAGCAGCCGGACTAGCGGGAGGATTGAGCAGTTCTTC. This codes for CASSRTSGRIEQFF.

The genes are TRBV20-1 and TRBJ2-5; 8 nucleotides align to TRBD2. CDR1 and CDR2 (germline): DFQATT, SNEGSKA (reference sequence). The junction had 11 bases not matched to a gene; V was cut back by 3 bases and J by 2 bases. The CDR3 loop spans 16 amino acids. CDR3 sequence reads: CSASRGSGGVQETQYF. In nucleotides, the CDR3 is TGCAGTGCTAGTAGGGGGTCGGGGGGGGTTCAAGAGACCCAGTACTTC.

The J gene is TRBJ2-5, the V gene TRBV3-1, with 8 bases matching TRBD2. Germline V CDR1 and CDR2: LGHDT, YNNKEL (reference sequence). Losses at the gene ends were 3 bases for V and 6 bases for J; bases not matched to a gene: 18. CDR3 length equals 18 residues. CDR3 loop: CASSQPGPAGDNRKTQYF. Here the CDR3 DNA reads TGTGCCAGCAGCCAGCCGGGACCAGCGGGGGATAACCGGAAGACCCAGTACTTC.

This clonotype was seen a handful of times. The rearrangement uses TRBV12-3 or TRBV12-4 and TRBJ2-7; tentative D call: TRBD2 (5 bases). The CDR3 runs to 15 residues. Deletions cut 5 bases from V and 0 bases from J, with 14 bases between. In DNA, the CDR3 is TGTGCCAGCAGTCCTTGGGGAGAAGCCTCCTACGAGCAGTACTTC. This encodes CASSPWGEASYEQYF.

The table lists this clonotype with a count of one. Sequence at one end of the junction differs from germline and may be a read error. V usage is TRBV15 and J usage is TRBJ2-3, with unresolved D. This CDR3 is 15 amino acids long. The germline V gene has CDR1 LNHNV and CDR2 YYDKDF (reference sequence). The DNA for the CDR3 is TGTGCCATCAGCAGAGTAGAAGGAAATTCAGATACGCAGTATTTT. Translated: CAISRVEGNSDTQYF. Together with reference TRBV15 and TRBJ2-3, the CDR3 gives the full variable domain: DAMVIQNPRYQVTQFGKPVTLSCSQTLNHNVMYWYQQKSSQAPKLLFHYYDKDFNNEADTPDNFQSRRPNTSFCFLDIRSPGLGDTAMYLCAISRVEGNSDTQYFGPGTRLTVL.